This TCR beta chain came from a study of T-cell memory formation after mild COVID-19. This CDR3 contains 13 residues. Trimming left V 4 bases short and J 6 bases short, with 15 bases between. Germline V gives CDR1 SQVTM, CDR2 ANQGSEA. cDNA libraries for TCR alpha and TCR beta, carrying sample barcodes and UMIs, came from 5'RACE with constant-segment primers. TCRdb independently ran MiXCR on the 5' RACE reads; one entry per CDR3 protein. The sample lists 290,000 or so distinct CDR3 sequences; approximately 20% were seen once. This TCR was sampled from a man between 18 and 29 years old who had mild COVID-19 (a few samples of this study predate the infection). Cell type and time point are not known. Sequencing was done on a sample of PBMCs or a T cell subset sorted from them (not recorded which). The V and J genes are TRBV29-1 and TRBJ1-1; D perhaps matches TRBD1 (6 bases). CDR3: CSVVNREAAEAFF. For the CDR3, the DNA is TGCAGCGTTGTAAACAGGGAGGCCGCTGAAGCTTTCTTT. Supplemented by reference TRBV29-1 and TRBJ1-1, the full variable domain reads SAVISQKPSRDICQRGTSLTIQCQVDSQVTMMFWYRQQPGQSLTLIATANQGSEATYESGFVIDKFPISRPNLTFSTLTVSNMSPEDSSIYLCSVVNREAAEAFFGQGTRLTVV.